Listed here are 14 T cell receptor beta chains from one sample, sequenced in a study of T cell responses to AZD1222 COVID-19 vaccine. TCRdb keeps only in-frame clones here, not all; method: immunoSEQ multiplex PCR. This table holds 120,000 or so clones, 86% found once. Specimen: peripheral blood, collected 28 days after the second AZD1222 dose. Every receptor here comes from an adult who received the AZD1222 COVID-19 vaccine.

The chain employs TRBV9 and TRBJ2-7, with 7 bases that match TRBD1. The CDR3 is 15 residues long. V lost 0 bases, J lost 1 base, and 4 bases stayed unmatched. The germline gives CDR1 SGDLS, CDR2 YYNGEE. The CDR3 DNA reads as TGTGCCAGCAGCGTAGGACAGGGCGATTCCTACGAGCAGTACTTC. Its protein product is CASSVGQGDSYEQYF.

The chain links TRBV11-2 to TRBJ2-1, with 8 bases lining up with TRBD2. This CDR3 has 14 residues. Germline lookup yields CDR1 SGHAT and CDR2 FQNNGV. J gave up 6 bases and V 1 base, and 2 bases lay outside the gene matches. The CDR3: CASSLVRGGNEQFF. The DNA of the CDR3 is TGTGCCAGCAGCTTAGTCCGGGGGGGCAATGAGCAGTTCTTC.

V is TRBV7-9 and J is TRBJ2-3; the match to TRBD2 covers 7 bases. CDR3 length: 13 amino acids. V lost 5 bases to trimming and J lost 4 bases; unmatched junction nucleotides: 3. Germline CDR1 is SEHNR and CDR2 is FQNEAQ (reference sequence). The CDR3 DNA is TGTGCCAGCAGCCCTGGGGGGGCAGATACGCAGTATTTT. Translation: CASSPGGADTQYF.

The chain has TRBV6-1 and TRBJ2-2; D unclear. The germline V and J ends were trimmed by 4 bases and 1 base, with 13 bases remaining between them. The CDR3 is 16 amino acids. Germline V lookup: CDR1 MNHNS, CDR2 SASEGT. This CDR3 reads CASSVVGRRNTGELFF. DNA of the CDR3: TGTGCCAGCAGTGTTGTTGGGCGGAGGAACACCGGGGAGCTGTTTTTT.

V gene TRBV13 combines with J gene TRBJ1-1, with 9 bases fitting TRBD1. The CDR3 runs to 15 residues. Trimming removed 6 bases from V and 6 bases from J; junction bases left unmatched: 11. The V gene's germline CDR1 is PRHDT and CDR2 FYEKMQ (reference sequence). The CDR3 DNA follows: TGTGCCAGCAGGAAAGCCGGGACAGGGATCTCTGAAGCTTTCTTT. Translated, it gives CASRKAGTGISEAFF.

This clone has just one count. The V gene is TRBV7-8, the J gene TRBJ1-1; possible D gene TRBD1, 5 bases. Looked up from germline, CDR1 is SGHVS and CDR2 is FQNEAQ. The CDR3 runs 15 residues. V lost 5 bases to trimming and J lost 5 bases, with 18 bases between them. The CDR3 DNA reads TGTGCCAGCAGCCAGAGAGTGGGGCTGGGGACTGAAGCTTTCTTT. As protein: CASSQRVGLGTEAFF.

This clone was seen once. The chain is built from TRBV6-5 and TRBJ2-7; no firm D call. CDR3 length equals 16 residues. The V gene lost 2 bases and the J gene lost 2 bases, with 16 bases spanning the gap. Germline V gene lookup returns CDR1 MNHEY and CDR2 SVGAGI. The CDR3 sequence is CASSYGWRNVAYEQYF. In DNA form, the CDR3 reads TGTGCCAGCAGTTACGGGTGGCGGAACGTCGCCTACGAGCAGTACTTC.

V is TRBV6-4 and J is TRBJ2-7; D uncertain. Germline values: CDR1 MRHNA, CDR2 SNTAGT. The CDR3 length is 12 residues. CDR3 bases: TGTGACTCGAAGCCCGGCTCCTACGAGCAGTACTTC. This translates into CDSKPGSYEQYF.

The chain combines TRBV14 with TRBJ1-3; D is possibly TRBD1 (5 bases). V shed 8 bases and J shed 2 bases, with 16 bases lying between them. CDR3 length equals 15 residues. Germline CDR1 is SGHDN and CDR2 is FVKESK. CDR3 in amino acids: CASAVRGGAGNTIYF. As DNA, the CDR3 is TGTGCCAGCGCGGTTCGGGGGGGAGCTGGAAACACCATATATTTT.

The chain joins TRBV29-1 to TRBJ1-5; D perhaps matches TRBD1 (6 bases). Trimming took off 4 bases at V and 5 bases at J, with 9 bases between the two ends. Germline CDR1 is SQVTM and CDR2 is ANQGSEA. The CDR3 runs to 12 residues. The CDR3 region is CSVGDTYQPQHF. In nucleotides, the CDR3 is TGCAGCGTTGGGGACACCTATCAGCCCCAGCATTTT.

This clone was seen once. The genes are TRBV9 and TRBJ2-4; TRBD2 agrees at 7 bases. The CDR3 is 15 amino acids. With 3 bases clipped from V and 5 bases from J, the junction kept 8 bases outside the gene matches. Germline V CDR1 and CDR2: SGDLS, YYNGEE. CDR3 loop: CASSETGGRENIQYF. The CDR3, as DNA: TGTGCCAGCAGCGAGACCGGGGGGAGGGAAAACATTCAGTACTTC.

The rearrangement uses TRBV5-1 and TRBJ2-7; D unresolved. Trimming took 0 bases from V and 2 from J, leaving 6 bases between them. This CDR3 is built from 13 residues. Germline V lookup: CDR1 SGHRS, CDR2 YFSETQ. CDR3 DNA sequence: TGCGCCAGCAGCTTGGCGTCAACCTACGAGCAGTACTTC. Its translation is CASSLASTYEQYF.

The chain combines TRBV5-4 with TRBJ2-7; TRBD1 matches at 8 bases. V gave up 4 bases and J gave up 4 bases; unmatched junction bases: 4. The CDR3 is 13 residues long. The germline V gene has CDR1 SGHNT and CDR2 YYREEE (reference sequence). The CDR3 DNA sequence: TGTGCCAGCAGCCCAGGGGGCGCATACGAGCAGTACTTC. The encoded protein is CASSPGGAYEQYF.

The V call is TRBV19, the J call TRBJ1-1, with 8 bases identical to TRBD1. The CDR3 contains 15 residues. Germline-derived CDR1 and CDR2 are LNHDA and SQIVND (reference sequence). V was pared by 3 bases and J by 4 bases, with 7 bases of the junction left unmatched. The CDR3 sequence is CASSMDQGAGTEAFF. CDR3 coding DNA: TGTGCCAGTAGTATGGATCAGGGGGCCGGCACTGAAGCTTTCTTT. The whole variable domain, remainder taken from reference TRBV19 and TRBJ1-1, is DGGITQSPKYLFRKEGQNVTLSCEQNLNHDAMYWYRQDPGQGLRLIYYSQIVNDFQKGDIAEGYSVSREKKESFPLTVTSAQKNPTAFYLCASSMDQGAGTEAFFGQGTRLTVV.